Following are 30 T cell receptor beta chains from one sample sequenced in a study of cytomegalovirus exposure and HLA in healthy donors. PCR involved 60 Vbeta and 13 Jbeta primers. Data came from immunoSEQ multiplex PCR; TCRdb stores just in-frame clones and leaves some out. This table lists 91,000 or so clones. Sequencing was performed on PBMCs. The origin of the receptors is a woman aged 25 to 39 in good health and CMV-seronegative.

CDR3 protein: CASSSGQGIYGYTF. The CDR3 nucleotides read TGTGCCAGCAGTTCGGGACAGGGGATCTATGGCTACACCTTC. The chain links TRBV28 to TRBJ1-2; 10 bases align to TRBD1. The V segment lost 4 bases and the J segment 4 bases; nucleotides outside the gene matches: 3. The CDR3 covers 14 residues. The V gene's germline CDR1 is MDHEN and CDR2 SYDVKM.

The chain carries TRBV6-1 and TRBJ2-7; the D gene is possibly TRBD1 (5 bases). V dropped 4 bases and J dropped 13 bases, with 17 bases sitting between them. CDR3 size: 12 residues. Germline values: CDR1 MNHNS, CDR2 SASEGT. In DNA form, the CDR3 reads TGTGCCAGCAGTGGATTAGCACTGGGGCACTACTTC. It encodes CASSGLALGHYF.

V is TRBV5-6 and J is TRBJ1-4, with a weak D call TRBD1 (6 bases). The CDR3 length is 14 residues. In germline, CDR1 is SGHDT, CDR2 YYEEEE. Trimming took off 2 bases at V and 6 bases at J, with 11 bases between the two ends. CDR3 sequence: CASSFGQRDEKLFF. CDR3 in DNA: TGTGCCAGCAGCTTTGGACAGAGAGATGAAAAACTGTTTTTT.

V gene TRBV7-3 combines with J gene TRBJ1-1; D unclear. V was clipped by 2 bases and J by 0 bases, with 4 bases between them. CDR3 length: 13 residues. The V gene's germline CDR1 is SGHTA and CDR2 FQGTGA. The CDR3 loop is CASSLYMNTEAFF. CDR3 DNA sequence: TGTGCCAGCAGCTTATACATGAACACTGAAGCTTTCTTT.

The J gene is TRBJ2-5, the V gene TRBV5-1, with D perhaps TRBD1 (6 bases). This CDR3 contains 15 residues. Trimming shortened V by 6 bases and J by 4 bases, and 19 bases separated the two germline ends. Germline CDR1 SGHRS, CDR2 YFSETQ. The CDR3 region has the DNA TGCGCCAGCACCTTCGGAACAGGGAGCGGAGAGACCCAGTACTTC. Protein sequence: CASTFGTGSGETQYF.

This chain connects TRBV19 to TRBJ1-3; D not certain. CDR3 size: 15 residues. V lost 3 bases to trimming and J lost 0 bases, with 9 bases between them. CDR1 and CDR2 from the germline V gene are LNHDA and SQIVND (reference sequence). This CDR3 reads CASSMGSSSGNTIYF. DNA of the CDR3: TGTGCCAGTAGTATGGGCAGCAGCTCTGGAAACACCATATATTTT.

The chain recombines TRBV29-1 with TRBJ1-1; 7 nucleotides match TRBD1. The V gene's germline CDR1 is SQVTM and CDR2 ANQGSEA. The CDR3 runs 13 residues. J lost 4 bases, V lost 8 bases, and 10 bases had no gene match. CDR3: CSPYARDSTEAFF. For the CDR3, the DNA is TGCAGCCCCTACGCTAGGGACAGCACTGAAGCTTTCTTT. The entire variable domain, with the rest obtained from reference TRBV29-1 and TRBJ1-1, is as follows: SAVISQKPSRDICQRGTSLTIQCQVDSQVTMMFWYRQQPGQSLTLIATANQGSEATYESGFVIDKFPISRPNLTFSTLTVSNMSPEDSSIYLCSPYARDSTEAFFGQGTRLTVV.

V and J are TRBV5-8 and TRBJ1-3, with TRBD1 identical over 7 bases. The V segment lost 4 bases and the J segment 9 bases; nucleotides outside the gene matches: 10. From germline, CDR1 is SGHTS and CDR2 YDEGEE. The CDR3 length is 14 residues. The CDR3 reads CASSPETGSGTIYF. CDR3 nucleotide sequence: TGTGCCAGCAGCCCCGAGACAGGGAGCGGCACCATATATTTT.

The chain uses TRBV4-1 and TRBJ1-5; TRBD1 might be the D (6 bases). The CDR3 runs 16 residues. CDR1 and CDR2 from the germline V gene are MGHRA and YSYEKL. Between the trimmed V and J ends, which lost 1 base and 4 bases, there was a span of 14 bases. This chain's CDR3 is CASSQVLDSFNQPQHF. In DNA, the CDR3 is TGCGCCAGCAGCCAAGTGTTGGACAGCTTTAATCAGCCCCAGCATTTT.

The chain combines TRBV4-1 with TRBJ2-2; D perhaps matches TRBD2 (6 bases). The CDR3 has 16 amino acids. Germline values: CDR1 MGHRA, CDR2 YSYEKL. With 1 base removed from V and 3 bases from J, the gap between germline ends came to 12 bases. The DNA for the CDR3 is TGCGCCAGCAGCCAAGTTGGAGGGTCGGACACCGGGGAGCTGTTTTTT. Translating gives CASSQVGGSDTGELFF.

This chain connects TRBV4-2 to TRBJ2-1; D perhaps matches TRBD2 (5 bases). Trimming removed 0 bases at V and 6 bases at J, with 9 bases between. The germline gives CDR1 LGHNA, CDR2 YNFKEQ. The CDR3 totals 14 residues. The CDR3 nucleotides are TGTGCCAGCAGCCAAGATCATCGGGGCAATGAGCAGTTCTTC. This gives the protein CASSQDHRGNEQFF.

This chain links TRBV5-4 with TRBJ2-1, with a tentative D call TRBD2 (5 bases). Trimming pared 0 bases from V and 8 bases from J, leaving 12 bases between. The germline gives CDR1 SGHNT, CDR2 YYREEE (reference sequence). This CDR3 spans 14 amino acids. As DNA, the CDR3 is TGTGCCAGCAGCTTGGTTCCGGGGATCCATGAGCAGTTCTTC. Its protein is CASSLVPGIHEQFF.

This sequence joins TRBV9 and TRBJ1-2; possible D gene TRBD1, 6 bases. CDR1 is SGDLS, CDR2 YYNGEE, per germline. V gave up 1 base and J gave up 8 bases, with 15 bases separating them. This CDR3 contains 14 residues. CDR3 nucleotides: TGTGCCAGCAGCGTATCCGCGGGGGCGAGGGGCTACACCTTC. Its protein is CASSVSAGARGYTF.

The chain couples TRBV11-2 to TRBJ1-6; D gene uncertain. CDR3 length: 12 amino acids. The V end lost 2 bases, the J end lost 10 bases, and 6 bases lay between the germline ends. CDR1 SGHAT and CDR2 FQNNGV come from the germline V gene. In DNA, the CDR3 is TGTGCCAGCAGCTTAACTCTATCACCCCTCCACTTT. Protein product: CASSLTLSPLHF.

This chain links TRBV19 with TRBJ2-3; 7 nucleotides agree with TRBD2. Germline CDR1 is LNHDA and CDR2 is SQIVND (reference sequence). The length of the CDR3 is 16 residues. Trimming removed 8 bases from V and 4 bases from J; junction bases left unmatched: 15. The CDR3 coding sequence is TGTGCCAGTCGAGTTACGGGGGGAGGTATCCCAGATACGCAGTATTTT. Amino acid sequence: CASRVTGGGIPDTQYF.

CDR3 amino acids: CASTFPGQGSGSNQPQHF. CDR3 sequence (DNA): TGTGCCAGCACTTTCCCGGGACAGGGATCGGGTAGCAATCAGCCCCAGCATTTT. The rearrangement joins TRBV28 to TRBJ1-5; 9 bases line up with TRBD1. Looked up from germline, CDR1 is MDHEN and CDR2 is SYDVKM. Losses at the gene ends were 7 bases for V and 0 bases for J; bases not matched to a gene: 13. The CDR3 contains 18 residues.

V usage is TRBV6-1 and J usage is TRBJ2-1; 7 bases map to TRBD2. V lost 0 bases, J lost 8 bases, and 7 bases stayed unmatched. This CDR3 has 15 amino acids. Germline V gives CDR1 MNHNS, CDR2 SASEGT. CDR3 loop: CASSEARRGGDEQFF. CDR3 coding DNA: TGTGCCAGCAGTGAAGCGCGAAGGGGAGGGGATGAGCAGTTCTTC.

The rearrangement uses TRBV7-8 and TRBJ2-7; TRBD2 is a possible D gene (7 bases). Trimming stripped 3 bases from V and 1 base from J, with 19 bases between. CDR1 SGHVS and CDR2 FQNEAQ come from the germline V gene. There are 17 residues in the CDR3. The CDR3 DNA sequence: TGTGCCAGCAGCTTGGGCAGGGGCCTCGGGAGGTCCTACGAGCAGTACTTC. Translating it yields CASSLGRGLGRSYEQYF.

This sequence joins TRBV5-6 and TRBJ2-7; 9 nucleotides match TRBD1. This CDR3 region has 14 residues. Germline trimming cut 0 bases from V and 4 bases from J; bases unmatched to any gene: 2. CDR1 is SGHDT, CDR2 YYEEEE, per germline. The CDR3 here is CASSLDRGRYEQYF. CDR3 DNA sequence: TGTGCCAGCAGCTTGGACAGGGGGCGATACGAGCAGTACTTC.

The rearrangement links TRBV21-1 to TRBJ1-5; TRBD1, as called in the table, went unchecked against the DNA. TRBV21-1 is reported as a pseudogene. The CDR3 is made up of 15 amino acids. This CDR3 reads CASSLRTGGDQPQHF. The CDR3 nucleotides read TGTGCCAGCAGCCTTCGGACAGGGGGTGATCAGCCCCAGCATTTT.

This sequence joins TRBV11-2 and TRBJ2-2; D might be TRBD2 (6 bases). CDR1 SGHAT and CDR2 FQNNGV come from the germline V gene. V dropped 5 bases and J dropped 3 bases, with 13 bases sitting between them. The CDR3 runs to 15 residues. The CDR3 DNA reads as TGTGCCAGCAGCCCGGAGCGGGTCGACACCGGGGAGCTGTTTTTT. This codes for CASSPERVDTGELFF. The variable domain in full, with the rest retrieved from reference TRBV11-2 and TRBJ2-2, is EAGVAQSPRYKIIEKRQSVAFWCNPISGHATLYWYQQILGQGPKLLIQFQNNGVVDDSQLPKDRFSAERLKGVDSTLKIQPAKLEDSAVYLCASSPERVDTGELFFGEGSRLTVL.

The chain has TRBV29-1 and TRBJ2-3; possible D gene TRBD2, 5 bases. This CDR3 has 13 residues. In germline, CDR1 is SQVTM, CDR2 ANQGSEA. Trimming removed 7 bases from V and 2 bases from J, with 13 bases in between. DNA of the CDR3: TGCAGCGGGTCTAAGCGGAACACAGATACGCAGTATTTT. This gives the protein CSGSKRNTDTQYF.

This chain links TRBV5-8 with TRBJ1-2, with 9 nucleotides matching TRBD1. Trimming at V came to 5 bases and at J to 4 bases, leaving 9 bases not matched to a gene. This CDR3 is built from 15 residues. The germline V gene encodes CDR1 SGHTS and CDR2 YDEGEE. Here the CDR3 reads CASSYRTGVSYGYTF. The CDR3 DNA is TGTGCCAGCAGTTACAGGACAGGGGTCTCCTATGGCTACACCTTC.

This rearrangement joins TRBV7-3 to TRBJ1-5; no clear D gene. Germline V lookup: CDR1 SGHTA, CDR2 FQGTGA. The CDR3 spans 13 residues. V lost 2 bases, J lost 3 bases, and 5 bases lay in between. CDR3: CASSLSHNQPQHF. In DNA, the CDR3 is TGTGCCAGCAGCTTATCCCACAATCAGCCCCAGCATTTT.

The V gene is TRBV10-3, the J gene TRBJ1-3; TRBD1 matches 10 bases. The CDR3 contains 17 residues. Looked up from germline, CDR1 is ENHRY and CDR2 is SYGVKD. J was trimmed by 2 bases and V by 0 bases; bases with no gene match: 4. Written as DNA, the CDR3 is TGTGCCATCAGTGAGTCGGGGGACAGGGGCGCTGGAAACACCATATATTTT. Translating it yields CAISESGDRGAGNTIYF.

The chain joins TRBV18 to TRBJ1-1; D ambiguous. V lost 2 bases to trimming and J lost 1 base, with 11 bases between them. The CDR3 has 15 amino acids. CDR1 is KGHSH and CDR2 is LQKENI in the germline V gene. In nucleotides, the CDR3 is TGTGCCAGCTCACCAACCGGGCGGGAGAACACTGAAGCTTTCTTT. Translated, it gives CASSPTGRENTEAFF.

The V gene is TRBV5-4, the J gene TRBJ2-5, with D possibly matching TRBD1 (6 bases). The CDR3 extends over 16 amino acids. Trimming pared 4 bases from V and 2 bases from J, leaving 18 bases between. Germline lookup yields CDR1 SGHNT and CDR2 YYREEE (reference sequence). Here the CDR3 DNA reads TGTGCCAGCAGCACCGGTTTACAGGGTTCTCAAGAGACCCAGTACTTC. Amino acid sequence: CASSTGLQGSQETQYF.

V is TRBV28 and J is TRBJ2-7; the D gene is possibly TRBD1 (7 bases). The CDR3 has 15 residues. V was cut by 6 bases and J by 4 bases, with 19 bases left in between. CDR1 MDHEN and CDR2 SYDVKM come from the germline V gene. The CDR3, as DNA: TGTGCCAGCAGCCGCCCTGGAGGGGGCTCGTACGAGCAGTACTTC. It encodes CASSRPGGGSYEQYF.

The chain recombines TRBV5-8 with TRBJ1-5, with 8 bases fitting TRBD1. The CDR3 totals 15 residues. CDR1 and CDR2 (germline): SGHTS, YDEGEE. V was pared by 4 bases and J by 4 bases, with 7 bases of the junction left unmatched. CDR3 region: CASSQEGQGNQPQHF. CDR3 nucleotides: TGTGCCAGCAGCCAAGAAGGACAGGGAAATCAGCCCCAGCATTTT.

V gene TRBV5-1 combines with J gene TRBJ1-4; no definite D call. The V gene lost 3 bases and the J gene lost 8 bases, with 17 bases spanning the gap. Germline lookup yields CDR1 SGHRS and CDR2 YFSETQ. This CDR3 region has 15 residues. The CDR3 region is CASSSGSEGYEKLFF. The CDR3 DNA sequence: TGCGCCAGCAGCTCGGGCTCCGAGGGATACGAAAAACTGTTTTTT. The variable domain in full, with the rest retrieved from reference TRBV5-1 and TRBJ1-4, is KAGVTQTPRYLIKTRGQQVTLSCSPISGHRSVSWYQQTPGQGLQFLFEYFSETQRNKGNFPGRFSGRQFSNSRSEMNVSTLELGDSALYLCASSSGSEGYEKLFFGSGTQLSVL.